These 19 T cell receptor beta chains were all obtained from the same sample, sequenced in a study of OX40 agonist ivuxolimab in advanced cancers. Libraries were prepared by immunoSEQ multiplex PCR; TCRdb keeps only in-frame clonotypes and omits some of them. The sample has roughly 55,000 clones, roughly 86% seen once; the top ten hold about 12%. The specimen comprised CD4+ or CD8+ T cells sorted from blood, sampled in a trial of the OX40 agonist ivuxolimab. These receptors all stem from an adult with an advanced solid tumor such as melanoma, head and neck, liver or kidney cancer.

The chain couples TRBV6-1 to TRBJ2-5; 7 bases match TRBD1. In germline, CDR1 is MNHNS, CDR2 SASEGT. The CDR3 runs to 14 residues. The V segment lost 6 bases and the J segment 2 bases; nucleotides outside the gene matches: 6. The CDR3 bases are TGTGCCAGCAGGAGTTGGGGACAGCAAGAGACCCAGTACTTC. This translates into CASRSWGQQETQYF.

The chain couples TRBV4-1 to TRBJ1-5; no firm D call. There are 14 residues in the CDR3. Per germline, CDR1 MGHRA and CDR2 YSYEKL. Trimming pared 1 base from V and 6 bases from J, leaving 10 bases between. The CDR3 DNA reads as TGCGCCAGCAGCCAAGTGGTAGGGCTTCAGCCCCAGCATTTT. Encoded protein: CASSQVVGLQPQHF.

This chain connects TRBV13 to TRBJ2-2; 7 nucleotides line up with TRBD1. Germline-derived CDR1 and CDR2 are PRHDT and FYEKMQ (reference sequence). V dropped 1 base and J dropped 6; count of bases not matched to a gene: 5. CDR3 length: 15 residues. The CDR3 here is CASSLANRGSGELFF. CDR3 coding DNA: TGTGCCAGCAGCTTAGCGAACAGGGGATCCGGGGAGCTGTTTTTT.

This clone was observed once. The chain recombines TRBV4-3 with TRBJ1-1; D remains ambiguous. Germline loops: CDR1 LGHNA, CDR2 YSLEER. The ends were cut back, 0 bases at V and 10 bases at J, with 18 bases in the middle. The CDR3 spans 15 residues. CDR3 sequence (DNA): TGCGCCAGCAGCCAAGATGTGGCAGCTAGTATAGCAGCTTTCTTT. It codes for CASSQDVAASIAAFF.

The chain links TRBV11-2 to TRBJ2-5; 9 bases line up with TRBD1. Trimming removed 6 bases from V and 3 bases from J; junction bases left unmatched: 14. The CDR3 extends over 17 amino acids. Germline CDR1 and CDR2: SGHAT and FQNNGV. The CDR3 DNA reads TGTGCCAGCAGTCGTTTTACGGGACAGGGTGTTAAAGAGACCCAGTACTTC. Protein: CASSRFTGQGVKETQYF.

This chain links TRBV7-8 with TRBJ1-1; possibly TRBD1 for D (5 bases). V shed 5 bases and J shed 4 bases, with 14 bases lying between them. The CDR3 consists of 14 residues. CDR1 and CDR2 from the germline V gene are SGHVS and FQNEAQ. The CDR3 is CASSPTGGVTEAFF. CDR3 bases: TGTGCCAGCAGCCCCACAGGTGGGGTCACTGAAGCTTTCTTT.

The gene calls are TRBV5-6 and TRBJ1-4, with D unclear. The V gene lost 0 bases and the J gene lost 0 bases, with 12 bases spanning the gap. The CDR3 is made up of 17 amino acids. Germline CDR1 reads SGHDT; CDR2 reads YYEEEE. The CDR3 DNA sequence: TGTGCCAGCAGCTTGGGCTGGGCGGACGCAACTAATGAAAAACTGTTTTTT. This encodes CASSLGWADATNEKLFF.

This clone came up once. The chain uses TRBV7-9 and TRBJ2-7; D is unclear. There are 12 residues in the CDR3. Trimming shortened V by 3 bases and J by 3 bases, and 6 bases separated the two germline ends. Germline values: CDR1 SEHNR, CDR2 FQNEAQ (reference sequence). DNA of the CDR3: TGTGCCAGCAGCTTTGGGCTCTACGAGCAGTACTTC. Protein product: CASSFGLYEQYF.

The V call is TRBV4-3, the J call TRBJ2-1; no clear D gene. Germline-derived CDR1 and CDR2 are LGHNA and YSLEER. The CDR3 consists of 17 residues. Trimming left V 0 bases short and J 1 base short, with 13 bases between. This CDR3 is CASSQDRFIGSYNEQFF. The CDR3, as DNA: TGCGCCAGCAGCCAAGATAGGTTCATCGGGTCCTACAATGAGCAGTTCTTC.

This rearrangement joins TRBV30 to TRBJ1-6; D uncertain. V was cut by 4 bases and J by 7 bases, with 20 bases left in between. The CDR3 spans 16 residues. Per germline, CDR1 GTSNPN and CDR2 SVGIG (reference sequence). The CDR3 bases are TGTGCCTGGACAGAGCGGACCCTAACTGCGAATTCACCCCTCCACTTT. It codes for CAWTERTLTANSPLHF. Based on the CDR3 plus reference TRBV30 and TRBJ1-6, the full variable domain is SQTIHQWPATLVQPVGSPLSLECTVEGTSNPNLYWYRQAAGRGLQLLFYSVGIGQISSEVPQNLSASRPQDRQFILSSKKLLLSDSGFYLCAWTERTLTANSPLHFGNGTRLTVT.

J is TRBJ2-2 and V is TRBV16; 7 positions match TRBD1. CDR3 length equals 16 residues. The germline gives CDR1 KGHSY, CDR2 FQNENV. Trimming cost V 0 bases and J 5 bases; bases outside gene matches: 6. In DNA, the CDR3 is TGTGCCAGCAGCCAATCCGCGACAGGGCAAACCGGGGAGCTGTTTTTT. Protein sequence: CASSQSATGQTGELFF.

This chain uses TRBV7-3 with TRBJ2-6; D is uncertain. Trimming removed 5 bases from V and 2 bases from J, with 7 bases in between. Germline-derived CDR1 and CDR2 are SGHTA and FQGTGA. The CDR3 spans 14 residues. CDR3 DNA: TGTGCCAGCAGCCTCACGGCTGGGGCCAACGTCCTGACTTTC. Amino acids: CASSLTAGANVLTF. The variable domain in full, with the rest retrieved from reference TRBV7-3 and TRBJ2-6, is GAGVSQTPSNKVTEKGKYVELRCDPISGHTALYWYRQSLGQGPEFLIYFQGTGAADDSGLPNDRFFAVRPEGSVSTLKIQRTERGDSAVYLCASSLTAGANVLTFGAGSRLTVL.

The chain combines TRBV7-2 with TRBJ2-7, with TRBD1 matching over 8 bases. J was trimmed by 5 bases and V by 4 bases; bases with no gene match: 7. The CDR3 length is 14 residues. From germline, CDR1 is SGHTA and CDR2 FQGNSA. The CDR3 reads CASSSRQGKNEQYF. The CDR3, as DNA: TGTGCCAGCAGCTCGAGACAGGGGAAGAACGAGCAGTACTTC.

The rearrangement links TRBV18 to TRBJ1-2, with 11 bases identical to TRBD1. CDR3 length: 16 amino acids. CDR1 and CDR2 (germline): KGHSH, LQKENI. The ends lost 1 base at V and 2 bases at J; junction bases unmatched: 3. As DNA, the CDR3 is TGTGCCAGCTCACCACTAGGGACAGGGGGGAACTATGGCTACACCTTC. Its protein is CASSPLGTGGNYGYTF.

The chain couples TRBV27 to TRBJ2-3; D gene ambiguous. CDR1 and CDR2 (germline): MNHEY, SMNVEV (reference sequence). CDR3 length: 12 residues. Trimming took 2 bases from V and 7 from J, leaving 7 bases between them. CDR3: CASSLGSHTQYF. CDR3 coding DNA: TGTGCCAGCAGTTTAGGATCACATACGCAGTATTTT.

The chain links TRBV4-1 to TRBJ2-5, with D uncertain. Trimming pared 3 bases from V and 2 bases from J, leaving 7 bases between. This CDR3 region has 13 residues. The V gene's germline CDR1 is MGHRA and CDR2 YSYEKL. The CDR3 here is CASSQSLQETQYF. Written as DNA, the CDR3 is TGCGCCAGCAGCCAGAGTCTTCAAGAGACCCAGTACTTC.

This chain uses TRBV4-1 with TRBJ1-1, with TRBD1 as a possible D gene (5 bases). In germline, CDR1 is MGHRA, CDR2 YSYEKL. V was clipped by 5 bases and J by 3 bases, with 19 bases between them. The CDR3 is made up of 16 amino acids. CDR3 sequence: CASSSEDGGGYTEAFF. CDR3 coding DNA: TGCGCCAGCAGCTCCGAAGATGGGGGAGGGTACACTGAAGCTTTCTTT.

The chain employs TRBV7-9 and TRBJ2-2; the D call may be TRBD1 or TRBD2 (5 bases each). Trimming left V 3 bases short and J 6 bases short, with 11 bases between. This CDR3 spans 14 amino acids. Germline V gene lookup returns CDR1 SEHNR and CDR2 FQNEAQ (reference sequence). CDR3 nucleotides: TGTGCCAGCAGCTTTGGTCCGGGACCCGGGGAGCTGTTTTTT. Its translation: CASSFGPGPGELFF.

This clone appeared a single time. The CDR3 region is CASSLYSSYEQYF. In DNA form, the CDR3 reads TGTGCCAGCAGCTTGTACAGCTCCTACGAGCAGTACTTC. The chain is built from TRBV5-6 and TRBJ2-7; no firm D call. The germline V gene has CDR1 SGHDT and CDR2 YYEEEE. The ends were cut back, 1 base at V and 0 bases at J, with 5 bases in the middle. This CDR3 contains 13 residues.